What follows describes a single T cell receptor (beta chain). What it recognizes is unknown. This record comes from a study of cytomegalovirus exposure and HLA in healthy donors. Study conclusions and caveats: Judged likely to be a sequencing artifact was a cluster of highly shared sequence variants. In a later analysis, donors in an Asian-associated ancestry cluster reportedly had fewer N-insertions in productive TCRs than the cohort mean. Later work found most CMV-associated TCR beta chains apparently HLA-restricted.

Primers for the PCR totalled 60 Vbeta and 13 Jbeta. Only in-frame clones appear in the TCRdb table, and some are missing; sequencing was by immunoSEQ multiplex PCR. The table records roughly 160,000 clones, 87% of them present only once. The sample taken for sequencing was PBMCs. This receptor was taken from a woman between 25 and 40 years old in good health and CMV-seronegative.

The CDR3 protein is CASSPRTGYPGELFF. The CDR3 coding sequence is TGTGCCAGCAGCCCACGGACAGGGTATCCCGGGGAGCTGTTTTTT. V usage is TRBV11-3 and J usage is TRBJ2-2; 8 nucleotides align to TRBD1. This CDR3 region has 15 residues. Trimming removed 5 bases from V and 6 bases from J; junction bases left unmatched: 8. CDR1 and CDR2 (germline): SGHNT, YENEEA.